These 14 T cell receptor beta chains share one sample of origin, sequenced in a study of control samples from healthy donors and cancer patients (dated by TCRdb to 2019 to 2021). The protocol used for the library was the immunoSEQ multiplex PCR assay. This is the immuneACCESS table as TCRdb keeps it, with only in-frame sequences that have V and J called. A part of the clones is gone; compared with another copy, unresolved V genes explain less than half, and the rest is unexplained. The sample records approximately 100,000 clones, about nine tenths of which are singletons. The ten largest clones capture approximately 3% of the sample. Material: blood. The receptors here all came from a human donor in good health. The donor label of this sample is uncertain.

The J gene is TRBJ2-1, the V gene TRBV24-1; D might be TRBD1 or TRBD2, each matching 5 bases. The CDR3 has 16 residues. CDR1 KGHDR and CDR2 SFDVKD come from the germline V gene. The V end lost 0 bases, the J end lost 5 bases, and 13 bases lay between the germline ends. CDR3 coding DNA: TGTGCCACCAGTGATTTGACCGACGTGGGACACAATGAGCAGTTCTTC. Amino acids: CATSDLTDVGHNEQFF.

The DNA of the CDR3 is TGTGCCAGCAGCCAACGTACAGGTGGGGTGGCAACTAATGAAAAACTGTTTTTT. This gives the protein CASSQRTGGVATNEKLFF. The chain uses TRBV14 and TRBJ1-4, with D possibly being TRBD1 (5 bases). V lost 2 bases to trimming and J lost 0 bases, with 16 bases between them. This CDR3 has 18 amino acids. The germline V gene encodes CDR1 SGHDN and CDR2 FVKESK.

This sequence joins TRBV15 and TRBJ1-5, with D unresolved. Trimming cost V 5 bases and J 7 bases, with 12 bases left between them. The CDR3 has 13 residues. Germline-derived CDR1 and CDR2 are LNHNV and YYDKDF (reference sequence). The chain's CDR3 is CATSPWREQPQHF. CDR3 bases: TGTGCCACCAGCCCCTGGAGGGAACAGCCCCAGCATTTT.

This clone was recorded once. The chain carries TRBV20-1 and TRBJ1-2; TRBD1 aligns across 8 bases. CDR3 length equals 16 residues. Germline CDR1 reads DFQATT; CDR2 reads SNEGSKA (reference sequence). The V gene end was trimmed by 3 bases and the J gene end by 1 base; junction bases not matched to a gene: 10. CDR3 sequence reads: CSASPPGQDFNYGYTF. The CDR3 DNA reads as TGCAGTGCTAGTCCCCCGGGACAGGATTTTAACTATGGCTACACCTTC.

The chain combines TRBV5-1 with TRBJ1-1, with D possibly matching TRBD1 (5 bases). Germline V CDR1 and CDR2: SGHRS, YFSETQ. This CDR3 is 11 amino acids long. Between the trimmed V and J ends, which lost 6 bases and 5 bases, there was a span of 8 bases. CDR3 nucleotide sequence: TGCGCCAGCACGGAGGGGACTGAAGCTTTCTTT. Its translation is CASTEGTEAFF.

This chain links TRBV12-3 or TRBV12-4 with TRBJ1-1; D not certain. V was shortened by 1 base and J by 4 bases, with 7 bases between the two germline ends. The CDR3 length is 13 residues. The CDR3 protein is CASSLGVTTEAFF. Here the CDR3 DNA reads TGTGCCAGCAGTTTAGGCGTCACCACTGAAGCTTTCTTT.

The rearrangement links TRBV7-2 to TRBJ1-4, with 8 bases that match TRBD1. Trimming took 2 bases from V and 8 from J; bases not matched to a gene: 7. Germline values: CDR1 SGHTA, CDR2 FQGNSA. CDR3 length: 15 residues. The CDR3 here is CASSLTGQVPEKLFF. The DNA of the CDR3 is TGTGCCAGCAGCTTAACGGGACAGGTTCCCGAAAAACTGTTTTTT.

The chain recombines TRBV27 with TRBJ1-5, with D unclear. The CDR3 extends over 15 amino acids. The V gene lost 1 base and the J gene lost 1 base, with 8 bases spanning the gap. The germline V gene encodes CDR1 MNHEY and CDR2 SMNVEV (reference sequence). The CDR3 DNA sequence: TGTGCCAGCAGTTTATTAGGCTCGAGCAATCAGCCCCAGCATTTT. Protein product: CASSLLGSSNQPQHF.

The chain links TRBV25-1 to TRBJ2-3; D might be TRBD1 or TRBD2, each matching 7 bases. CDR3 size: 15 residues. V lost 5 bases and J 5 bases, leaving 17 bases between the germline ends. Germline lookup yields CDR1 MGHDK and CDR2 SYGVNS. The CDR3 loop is CASSTIGGGRDTQYF. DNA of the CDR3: TGTGCCAGCAGTACCATAGGGGGCGGGAGAGATACGCAGTATTTT.

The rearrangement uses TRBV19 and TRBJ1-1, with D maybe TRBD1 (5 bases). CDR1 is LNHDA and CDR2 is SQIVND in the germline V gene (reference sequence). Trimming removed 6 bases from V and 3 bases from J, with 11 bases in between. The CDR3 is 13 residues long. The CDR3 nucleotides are TGTGCCAGTAGCAGGACGGGGGACACTGAAGCTTTCTTT. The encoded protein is CASSRTGDTEAFF.

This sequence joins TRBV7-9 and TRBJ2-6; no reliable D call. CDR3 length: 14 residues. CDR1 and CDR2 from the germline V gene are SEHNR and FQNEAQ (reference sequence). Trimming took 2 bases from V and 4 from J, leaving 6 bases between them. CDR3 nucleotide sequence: TGTGCCAGCAGCTTAAGGGCCGGGGCCAACGTCCTGACTTTC. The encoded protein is CASSLRAGANVLTF.

In DNA, the CDR3 is TGTGCCAGCAGAGGACAGGGGGGCGGTACTGAAGCTTTCTTT. Its translation: CASRGQGGGTEAFF. The V call is TRBV2, the J call TRBJ1-1, with 10 positions matching TRBD1. V shed 6 bases and J 5 bases; nucleotides not matched to a gene: 6. CDR3 length: 14 residues. Germline V lookup: CDR1 SNHLY, CDR2 FYNNEI. Complete variable domain (other parts from reference TRBV2 and TRBJ1-1): EPEVTQTPSHQVTQMGQEVILRCVPISNHLYFYWYRQILGQKVEFLVSFYNNEISEKSEIFDDQFSVERPDGSNFTLKIRSTKLEDSAMYFCASRGQGGGTEAFFGQGTRLTVV.

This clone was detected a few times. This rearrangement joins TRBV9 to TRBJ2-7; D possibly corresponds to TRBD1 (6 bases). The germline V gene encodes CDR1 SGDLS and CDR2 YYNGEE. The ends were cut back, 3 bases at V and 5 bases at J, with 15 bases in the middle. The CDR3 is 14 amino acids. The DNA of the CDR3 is TGTGCCAGCAGCGCACCCGGGACAACCGACGAGCAGTACTTC. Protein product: CASSAPGTTDEQYF.

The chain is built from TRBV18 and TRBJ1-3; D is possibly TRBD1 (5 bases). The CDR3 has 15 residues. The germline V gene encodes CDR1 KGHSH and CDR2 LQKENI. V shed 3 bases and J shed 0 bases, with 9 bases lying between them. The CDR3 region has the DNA TGTGCCAGCTCACCCGGCAGGGACTCTGGAAACACCATATATTTT. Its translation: CASSPGRDSGNTIYF.